Here is one TCR beta chain with its context. Antigen unknown. The CDR3 covers 13 residues. With 3 bases removed from V and 10 bases from J, the gap between germline ends came to 12 bases. Germline V gene sequence: CDR1 SNHLY, CDR2 FYNNEI. TCRdb reprocessed the 5' RACE reads via MiXCR and lists one record per CDR3 protein. The data contain approximately 400,000 distinct CDR3 sequences, 25% to 30% of them seen just once; the ten biggest clones take up 0.89%. This specimen comes from a study of CD8 T cells in ankylosing spondylitis. Overall study findings and caveats: The study identified a TCR beta motif of eight highly homologous variants that appeared characteristic of ankylosing spondylitis blood.

This TCR was recovered from a male donor with ankylosing spondylitis. The rearrangement joins TRBV2 to TRBJ1-4; no clear D. Sequencing was done on a sample of blood, either unsorted or a sorted T cell fraction (not recorded which). CDR3 sequence (DNA): TGTGCCAGCAGTGAGGAGGGTTCAGGAAAACTGTTTTTT. This codes for CASSEEGSGKLFF. Full variable domain (missing parts from reference TRBV2 and TRBJ1-4): EPEVTQTPSHQVTQMGQEVILRCVPISNHLYFYWYRQILGQKVEFLVSFYNNEISEKSEIFDDQFSVERPDGSNFTLKIRSTKLEDSAMYFCASSEEGSGKLFFGSGTQLSVL.